This TCR beta chain was sequenced in a study of OX40 agonist ivuxolimab in advanced cancers. V gave up 4 bases and J gave up 0 bases, with 12 bases separating them. The CDR3 sequence is 15 residues long. Germline-derived CDR1 and CDR2 are LNHDA and SQIVND (reference sequence). General study results and limits: Relative to CD4+, CD8+ T cells held more expanded clones on average. With doses of 0.1-3.0 mg/kg, partial responders showed among the lowest clonal expansion.

As to this clone: The antigen is undetermined.

TCRdb keeps only in-frame clones here, not all; method: immunoSEQ multiplex PCR. Of tens of thousands of clones listed, 87% are singletons. This receptor was obtained from an adult with an advanced solid tumor such as melanoma, head and neck, liver or kidney cancer. The chain is built from TRBV19 and TRBJ1-2; D possibly corresponds to TRBD1 (6 bases). Sequences were derived from CD4+ or CD8+ T cells sorted from blood, sampled in a trial of the OX40 agonist ivuxolimab. The CDR3 DNA sequence: TGTGCCAGTAGTACCTGGGACACTGCTAACTATGGCTACACCTTC. Translated, it gives CASSTWDTANYGYTF.